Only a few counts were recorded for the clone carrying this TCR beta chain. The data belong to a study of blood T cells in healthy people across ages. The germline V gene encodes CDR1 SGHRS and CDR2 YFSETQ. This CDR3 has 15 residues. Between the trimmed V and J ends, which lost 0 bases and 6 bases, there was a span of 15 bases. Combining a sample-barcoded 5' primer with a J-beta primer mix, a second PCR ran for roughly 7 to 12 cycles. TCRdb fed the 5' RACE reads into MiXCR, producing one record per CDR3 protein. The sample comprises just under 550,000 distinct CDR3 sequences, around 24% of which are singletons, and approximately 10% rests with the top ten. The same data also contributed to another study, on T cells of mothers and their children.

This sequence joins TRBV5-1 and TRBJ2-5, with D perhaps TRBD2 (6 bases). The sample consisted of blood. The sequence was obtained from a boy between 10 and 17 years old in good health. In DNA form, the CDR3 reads TGCGCCAGCAGCTTGGTCCCCGGGGGTGTAAAGACCCAGTACTTC. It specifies CASSLVPGGVKTQYF.